This T cell receptor (beta chain) comes out of a study of response to subunit inactivated influenza vaccine. The CDR3 is 14 residues long. CDR1 and CDR2 from the germline V gene are SGHRS and YFSETQ. J lost 11 bases, V lost 0 bases, and 10 bases had no gene match. Broader study findings: Authors proposed each seasonal influenza vaccination draws in few new T cells.

TCRdb redid the calling of the RT-PCR reads with MiXCR, one entry per CDR3 protein. This sample yields almost 250,000 distinct CDR3 sequences, of which roughly an eighth are seen a single time; 7.8% belongs to the top ten. This clonotype was observed a handful of times. Its antigen remains unidentified. The chain employs TRBV5-1 and TRBJ1-1, with 7 bases lining up with TRBD1. This clonotype was sampled from a man between 45 and 60 years old who received an inactivated influenza vaccine. The sequencing here drew on non-naive T cells sorted from PBMCs, taken less than 15 days before vaccination. This CDR3 is CASSLEAAGGSAFF. Written as DNA, the CDR3 is TGCGCCAGCAGCTTGGAGGCGGCAGGGGGTTCGGCTTTCTTT.